This TCR beta chain was found in a study of cytomegalovirus exposure and HLA in healthy donors. Notes on the study in general: Common viral pathogens (according to a later analysis) appeared linked to several of the most significant clusters.

Researchers ran the PCR with 60 Vbeta and 13 Jbeta primers. TCRdb keeps only in-frame clones here, not all; method: immunoSEQ multiplex PCR. Here the sample spans more than 50,000 clones, roughly 70% being singletons. As concerns this clone: Its target is not known.

Sequencing was performed on PBMCs. This TCR was recovered from a woman aged 55 to 70 in good health and CMV-seropositive.

Written as DNA, the CDR3 is TGTGCCAGCAGTTCTCCAGGGGGCAGCTACACCTTC. Protein product: CASSSPGGSYTF. The V gene is TRBV27, the J gene TRBJ1-2, with 8 bases matching TRBD1. The germline gives CDR1 MNHEY, CDR2 SMNVEV (reference sequence). V trimming: 4 bases; J trimming: 9 bases; junction bases outside the gene matches: 4. This CDR3 is built from 12 residues.